The T cell receptor (beta chain) under discussion was sequenced for a study of OX40 agonist ivuxolimab in advanced cancers. Across the study: Patients were dosed intravenously with ivuxolimab at 0.01 to 10 mg/kg every 2 weeks. Prior therapy, whether anti-PD-1, anti-PD-L1 or anti-CTLA-4, was allowed, and 40% had some.

As for this clone: Its cognate antigen is unknown.

Whole-study findings and limits: Researchers report that CD8+ T cells had, on average, more expanded clones than CD4+.

Drawing of blood for sampling happened at baseline, at cycle 4 day 1, and at cycle 7 day 1. Looked up from germline, CDR1 is SQVTM and CDR2 is ANQGSEA. V lost 4 bases and J 8 bases, leaving 8 bases between the germline ends. This CDR3 has 11 amino acids. Profiling relied on immunoSEQ multiplex PCR, and the TCRdb table lists in-frame clones only, not all of them. This table has around 60,000 clones, 75% to 90% appearing once. The chain employs TRBV29-1 and TRBJ1-4; D is unclear. The origin of this receptor is an adult with an advanced solid tumor such as melanoma, head and neck, liver or kidney cancer. Sequences were derived from CD4+ or CD8+ T cells sorted from blood, sampled in a trial of the OX40 agonist ivuxolimab. CDR3 residues: CSVAKDEKLFF. In nucleotides, the CDR3 is TGCAGCGTTGCCAAGGACGAAAAACTGTTTTTT.